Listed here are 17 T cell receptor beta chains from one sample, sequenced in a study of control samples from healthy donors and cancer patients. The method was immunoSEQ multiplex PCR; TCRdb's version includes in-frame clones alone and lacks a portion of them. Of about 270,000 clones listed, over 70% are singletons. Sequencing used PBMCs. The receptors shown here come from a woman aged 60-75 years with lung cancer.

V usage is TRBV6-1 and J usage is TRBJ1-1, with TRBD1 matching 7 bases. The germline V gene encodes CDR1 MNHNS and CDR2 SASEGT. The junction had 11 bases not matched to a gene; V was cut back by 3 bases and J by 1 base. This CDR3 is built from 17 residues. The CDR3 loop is CASSELTGQSANTEAFF. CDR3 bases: TGTGCCAGCAGTGAGTTGACAGGGCAGAGTGCGAACACTGAAGCTTTCTTT.

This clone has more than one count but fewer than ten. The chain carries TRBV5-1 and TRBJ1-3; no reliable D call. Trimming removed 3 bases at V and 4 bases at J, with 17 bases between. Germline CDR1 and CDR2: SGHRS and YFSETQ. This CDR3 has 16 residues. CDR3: CASSSFPTMGGNTIYF. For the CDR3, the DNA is TGCGCCAGCAGCTCCTTCCCTACCATGGGGGGAAACACCATATATTTT.

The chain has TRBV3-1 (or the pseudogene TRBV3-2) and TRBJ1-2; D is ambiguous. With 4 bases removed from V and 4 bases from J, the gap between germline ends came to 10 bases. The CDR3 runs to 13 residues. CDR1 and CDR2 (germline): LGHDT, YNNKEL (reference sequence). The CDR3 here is CASSPDGSYGYTF. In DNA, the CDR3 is TGTGCCAGCAGCCCGGACGGCTCCTATGGCTACACCTTC.

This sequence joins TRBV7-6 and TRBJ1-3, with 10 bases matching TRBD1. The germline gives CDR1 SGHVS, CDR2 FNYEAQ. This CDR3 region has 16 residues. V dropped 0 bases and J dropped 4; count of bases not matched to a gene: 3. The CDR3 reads CASSLAGTGAGNTIYF. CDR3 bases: TGTGCCAGCAGCTTAGCAGGGACAGGGGCGGGAAACACCATATATTTT.

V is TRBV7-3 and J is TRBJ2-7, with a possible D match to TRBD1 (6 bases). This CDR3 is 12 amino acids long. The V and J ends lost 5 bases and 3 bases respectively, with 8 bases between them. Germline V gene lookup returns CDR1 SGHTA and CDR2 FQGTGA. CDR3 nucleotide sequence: TGTGCCAGCAGCGAAGGGGGCTACGAGCAGTACTTC. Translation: CASSEGGYEQYF.

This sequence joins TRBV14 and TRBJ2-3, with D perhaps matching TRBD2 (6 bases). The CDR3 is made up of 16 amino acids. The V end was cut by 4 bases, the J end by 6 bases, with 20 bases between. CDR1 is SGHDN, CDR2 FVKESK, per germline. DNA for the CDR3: TGTGCCAGCAGCCGGGATGGGGCCGAACGGGGGGATACGCAGTATTTT. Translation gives CASSRDGAERGDTQYF.

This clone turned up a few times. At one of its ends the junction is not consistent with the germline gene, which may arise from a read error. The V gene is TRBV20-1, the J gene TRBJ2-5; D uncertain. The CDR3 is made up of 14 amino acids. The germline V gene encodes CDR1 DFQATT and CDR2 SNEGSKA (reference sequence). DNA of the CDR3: TGCAGCGCTAGTGTGATGGCCAGCCAAGAGACCCAGTACTTC. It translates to CSASVMASQETQYF.

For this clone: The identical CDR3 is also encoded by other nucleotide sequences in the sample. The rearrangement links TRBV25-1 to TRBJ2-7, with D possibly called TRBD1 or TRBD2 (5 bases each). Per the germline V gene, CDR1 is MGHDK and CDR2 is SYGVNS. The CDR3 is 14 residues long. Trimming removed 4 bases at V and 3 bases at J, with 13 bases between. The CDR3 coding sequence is TGTGCCAGCAGTGTCCGGGACGGGGACTACGAGCAGTACTTC. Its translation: CASSVRDGDYEQYF.

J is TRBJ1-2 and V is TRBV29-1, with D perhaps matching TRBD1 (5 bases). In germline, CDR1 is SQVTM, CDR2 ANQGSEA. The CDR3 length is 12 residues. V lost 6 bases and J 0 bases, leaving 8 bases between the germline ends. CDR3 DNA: TGCAGCGTGACGGGGGCTAACTATGGCTACACCTTC. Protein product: CSVTGANYGYTF.

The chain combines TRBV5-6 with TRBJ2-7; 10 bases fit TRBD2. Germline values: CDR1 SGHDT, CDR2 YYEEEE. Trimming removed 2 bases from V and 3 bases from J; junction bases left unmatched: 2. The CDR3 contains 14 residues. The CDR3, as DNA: TGTGCCAGCAGCTTACTAGCGGGGTTCTACGAGCAGTACTTC. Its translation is CASSLLAGFYEQYF.

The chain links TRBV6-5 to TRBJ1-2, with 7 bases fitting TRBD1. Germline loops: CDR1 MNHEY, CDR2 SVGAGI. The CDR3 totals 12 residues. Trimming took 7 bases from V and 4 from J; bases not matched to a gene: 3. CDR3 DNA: TGTGCCAGCACCTGGGACAGCTATGGCTACACCTTC. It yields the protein CASTWDSYGYTF.

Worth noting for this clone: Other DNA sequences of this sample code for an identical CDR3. The CDR3 region is CASSGQGSTEAFF. CDR3 DNA sequence: TGTGCCAGCAGTGGACAGGGTAGCACTGAAGCTTTCTTT. This sequence joins TRBV2 and TRBJ1-1; 7 bases map to TRBD1. The CDR3 runs to 13 residues. Trimming removed 4 bases from V and 4 bases from J; junction bases left unmatched: 3. Germline V gene data show CDR1 as SNHLY and CDR2 as FYNNEI. Filled out from reference TRBV2 and TRBJ1-1, the complete variable domain reads EPEVTQTPSHQVTQMGQEVILRCVPISNHLYFYWYRQILGQKVEFLVSFYNNEISEKSEIFDDQFSVERPDGSNFTLKIRSTKLEDSAMYFCASSGQGSTEAFFGQGTRLTVV.

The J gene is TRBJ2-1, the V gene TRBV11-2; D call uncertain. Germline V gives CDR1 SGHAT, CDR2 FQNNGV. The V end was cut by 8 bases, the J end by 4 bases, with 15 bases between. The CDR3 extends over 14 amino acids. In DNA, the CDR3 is TGTGCCAGCTCCCCCCCAGGCCAATACAATGAGCAGTTCTTC. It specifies CASSPPGQYNEQFF.

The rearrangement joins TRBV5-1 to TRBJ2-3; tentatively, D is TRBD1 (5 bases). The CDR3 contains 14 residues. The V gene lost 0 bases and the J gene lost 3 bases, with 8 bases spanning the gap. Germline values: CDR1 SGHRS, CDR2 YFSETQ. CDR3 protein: CASSLGQSTDTQYF. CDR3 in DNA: TGCGCCAGCAGCTTGGGACAGTCGACAGATACGCAGTATTTT.

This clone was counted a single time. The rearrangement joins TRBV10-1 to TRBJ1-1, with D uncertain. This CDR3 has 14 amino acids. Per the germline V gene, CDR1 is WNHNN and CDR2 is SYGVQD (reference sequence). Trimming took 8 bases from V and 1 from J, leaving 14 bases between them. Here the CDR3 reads CASAPGRENTEAFF. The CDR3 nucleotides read TGCGCCAGCGCCCCTGGACGGGAGAACACTGAAGCTTTCTTT.

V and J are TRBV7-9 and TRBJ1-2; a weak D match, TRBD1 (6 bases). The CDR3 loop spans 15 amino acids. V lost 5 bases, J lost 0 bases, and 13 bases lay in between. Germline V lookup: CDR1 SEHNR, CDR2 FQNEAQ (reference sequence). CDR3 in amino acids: CASSQTGKANYGYTF. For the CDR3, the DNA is TGTGCCAGCAGCCAAACAGGGAAAGCTAACTATGGCTACACCTTC.

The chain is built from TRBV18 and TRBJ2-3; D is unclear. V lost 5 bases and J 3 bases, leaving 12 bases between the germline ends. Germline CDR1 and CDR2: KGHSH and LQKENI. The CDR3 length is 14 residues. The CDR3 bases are TGTGCCAGCTCAGCACAAACCCAAACAGATACGCAGTATTTT. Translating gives CASSAQTQTDTQYF.